This is a list of T cell receptor beta chains from one sample in a study of cytomegalovirus exposure and HLA in healthy donors. The table came from immunoSEQ multiplex PCR; TCRdb's copy has only in-frame clones and leaves some out. The sample records about 210,000 clones, nearly 80% being singletons. The specimen was PBMCs. These receptors all come from a male donor in good health and CMV-seronegative. The CDR3 runs from the conserved cysteine through the conserved F or W. D genes are given only for firm matches. A clone size is listed for some rows: how often the clone was seen (once, few, many), or a class if it is expanded.

J	size	V	D	CDR3	DNA
TRBJ2-7	NA	TRBV2	NA	CASSTTGSGEQYF	TGTGCCAGCAGTACAACAGGGTCGGGGGAGCAGTACTTC
TRBJ1-5	NA	TRBV5-1	TRBD1	CASSWDSDQPQHF	TGCGCCAGCAGTTGGGACAGTGATCAGCCCCAGCATTTT
TRBJ2-3	NA	TRBV9	TRBD1	CASSAGTGLLDTQYF	TGTGCCAGCAGCGCCGGGACAGGGCTTTTAGATACGCAGTATTTT
TRBJ2-1	NA	TRBV5-8	NA	CASSLYRQGQFANEQFF	TGTGCCAGCAGCTTATATCGGCAGGGTCAATTCGCCAATGAGCAGTTCTTC
TRBJ1-1	NA	TRBV30	NA	CAWSLNNPGEAFF	TGTGCCTGGAGCCTAAACAACCCAGGGGAAGCTTTCTTT
TRBJ2-2	NA	TRBV9	NA	CASSVAGTRNTGELFF	TGTGCCAGCAGCGTAGCCGGGACTCGTAACACCGGGGAGCTGTTTTTT
TRBJ1-1	few	TRBV11-2	NA	CASSLDMSTEAFF	TGTGCCAGCAGCCTTGACATGAGCACTGAAGCTTTCTTT
TRBJ1-5	NA	TRBV5-8	TRBD1	CASSFDRVGQPQHF	TGTGCCAGCAGCTTTGACAGGGTGGGTCAGCCCCAGCATTTT
TRBJ1-5	NA	TRBV10-3	NA	CASKAGQNQPQHF	TGTGCCTCGAAGGCAGGCCAGAATCAGCCCCAGCATTTT
TRBJ1-2	NA	TRBV28	NA	CASSEGTHYGYTF	TGTGCCAGCAGTGAAGGGACACACTATGGCTACACCTTC
TRBJ1-2	NA	TRBV29-1	NA	CSVEDFGLKEGYGYTF	TGCAGCGTTGAAGATTTCGGACTCAAGGAGGGCTATGGCTACACCTTC
TRBJ1-5	NA	TRBV23-1	NA	CASSQSFLCFNQPQHF	TGCGCCAGCAGTCAATCGTTTCTGTGTTTCAATCAGCCCCAGCATTTT
TRBJ2-5	NA	TRBV10-3	TRBD1	CAIRDRASYQETQYF	TGTGCCATCAGGGACAGGGCATCCTACCAAGAGACCCAGTACTTC
TRBJ2-3	few	TRBV5-4	NA	CAINPGDTQYF	TGTGCCATCAACCCGGGAGATACGCAGTATTTT
TRBJ2-7	NA	TRBV13	TRBD1	CASSLSGQGYYEQYF	TGTGCCAGCAGCTTATCGGGACAGGGCTACTACGAGCAGTACTTC
TRBJ2-3	NA	TRBV9	TRBD2	CASSVTSGGSSTDTQYF	TGTGCCAGCAGCGTTACGAGCGGGGGCAGTAGCACAGATACGCAGTATTTT
TRBJ2-7	few	TRBV9	NA	CASSVDGSYEQYF	TGTGCCAGCAGCGTAGACGGGTCCTACGAGCAGTACTTC
TRBJ2-1	few	TRBV5-1	NA	CASSPGQGAGEQFF	TGCGCCAGCAGCCCTGGTCAGGGCGCAGGTGAGCAGTTCTTC
TRBJ1-2	NA	TRBV18	NA	CASSHDRDYGYTF	TGTGCCAGCTCACATGACAGAGACTATGGCTACACCTTC
TRBJ1-6	NA	TRBV4-2	TRBD1	CASSQVEGGTSPLHF	TGTGCCAGCAGCCAAGTTGAAGGGGGCACTTCACCCCTCCACTTT
TRBJ2-1	once	TRBV9	NA	CASSGEGAHEQFF	TGTGCCAGCAGCGGCGAGGGAGCCCATGAGCAGTTCTTC
TRBJ2-7	NA	TRBV5-5	TRBD1	CASSPRTGRFDEQYF	TGTGCCAGCAGCCCTAGGACAGGGAGATTTGACGAGCAGTACTTC
TRBJ2-1	NA	TRBV15	NA	CATSRDNGRGNEQFF	TGTGCCACCAGCAGAGATAACGGCAGAGGCAATGAGCAGTTCTTC
TRBJ1-4	once	TRBV6-1	TRBD1	CASSGHRGLVRKLFF	TGTGCCAGCAGTGGGCACAGGGGGCTGGTTCGGAAACTGTTTTTT
TRBJ1-2	once	TRBV28	NA	CASSLSNRQAYFIYGYTF	TGTGCCAGCAGTTTATCCAATCGACAGGCCTACTTCATCTATGGCTACACCTTC
TRBJ2-5	NA	TRBV5-6	NA	CASRSTGRQETQYF	TGTGCCAGCAGATCGACAGGGAGGCAAGAGACCCAGTACTTC
TRBJ1-5	NA	TRBV5-8	NA	CASSLTLYSNQPQHF	TGTGCCAGCAGCCTGACACTGTATAGCAATCAGCCCCAGCATTTT
TRBJ2-1	NA	TRBV5-1	NA	CASSFEPAGDNEQFF	TGCGCCAGCAGCTTCGAACCCGCCGGGGACAATGAGCAGTTCTTC
TRBJ2-7	NA	TRBV7-9	NA	CASSPRAEYEQYF	TGTGCCAGCAGCCCGCGTGCGGAATACGAGCAGTACTTC
TRBJ1-3	few	TRBV7-9	NA	CASSLGPGPSGNTIYF	TGTGCCAGCAGCTTGGGCCCAGGTCCCTCTGGAAACACCATATATTTT
TRBJ2-4	NA	TRBV4-1	TRBD2	CASSHLGRELVIQYF	TGCGCCAGCAGCCACTTAGGGCGGGAGCTAGTTATTCAGTACTTC
TRBJ2-7	NA	TRBV11-2	NA	CASRLGGEVPYYEQYF	TGTGCCAGCAGACTGGGGGGAGAGGTACCCTACTACGAGCAGTACTTC
TRBJ1-1	NA	TRBV28	NA	CASSSGWDNREAFF	TGTGCCAGCAGCTCTGGTTGGGACAATCGTGAAGCTTTCTTT